This T cell receptor (beta chain) was identified in a study of blood T cells in healthy people across ages. General study points: With donor CMV status unknown, expanded clonotype changes were possibly confounded.

Together with a sample-barcoded 5' primer, a J-beta primer mix was included in a second PCR lasting roughly 6 to 12 cycles. Paired-end reads containing CDR3 totaled no fewer than 2.5 million for each sample. TCRdb re-derived calls from the 5' RACE reads in MiXCR, one entry per CDR3 protein. The table has around 1.5 million distinct CDR3 sequences, around 59% seen once. The length of the CDR3 is 15 residues. Germline-derived CDR1 and CDR2 are PRHDT and FYEKMQ (reference sequence). With 2 bases removed from V and 4 bases from J, the gap between germline ends came to 14 bases. In this sample, this clonotype turned up a few times. Its target is not known.

This receptor was obtained from a man between 18 and 29 years old in good health. Sequencing used blood. This chain joins TRBV13 and TRBJ2-5, with D uncertain. CDR3 sequence (DNA): TGTGCCAGCAGCTTATACTCCCGATCCTCAGAGACCCAGTACTTC. Translating gives CASSLYSRSSETQYF.